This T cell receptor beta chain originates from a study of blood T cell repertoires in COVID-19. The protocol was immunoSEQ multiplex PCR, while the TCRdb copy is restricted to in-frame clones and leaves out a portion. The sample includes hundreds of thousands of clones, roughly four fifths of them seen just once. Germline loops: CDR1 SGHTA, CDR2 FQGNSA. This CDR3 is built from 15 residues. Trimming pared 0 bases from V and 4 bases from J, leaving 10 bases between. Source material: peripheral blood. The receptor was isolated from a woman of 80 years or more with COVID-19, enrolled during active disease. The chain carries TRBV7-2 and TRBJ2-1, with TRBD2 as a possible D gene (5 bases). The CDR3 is CASSLAAAEYNEQFF. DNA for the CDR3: TGTGCCAGCAGCTTAGCTGCAGCGGAGTACAATGAGCAGTTCTTC.